Listed below are T cell receptor beta chains from one sample, sequenced in a study of cytomegalovirus exposure and HLA in healthy donors. Data came from immunoSEQ multiplex PCR; TCRdb stores just in-frame clones and leaves some out. Here the sample spans under 150,000 clones, roughly four fifths being singletons. Specimen: PBMCs. Receptors originate from a girl aged 2 to 10 in good health and CMV-seronegative. Both conserved end residues are trimmed from each CDR3. Expanded clones get a size class; other rows say once, few or many, or leave the size out.

CDR3,size,V
ASSVLPHRDRGSNEQF,-,TRBV9
ASSQDPQRPYEQY,-,TRBV4-2
ASSFGAGWRGSDEQF,few,TRBV28
ASSLQGAHTKEKLF,-,TRBV7-9
ASSLGTGSSYNSPLH,-,TRBV7-9
ASSRTSGGVRTDTQY,-,TRBV5-4
ASLGGLAGDTQY,once,TRBV2
AWSSGGRNTGELF,-,TRBV30
ASSPRPPSTGGSEKLF,-,TRBV11-2
ASSLAQANQNEQY,once,TRBV7-8
ASSDGTGGVYEKLF,-,TRBV25-1
ASSQVASGVIGELF,-,TRBV4-1
ASSYSQLGGGLQF,few,TRBV6-5
ASKDRVAGELF,-,TRBV6-1
ASSQDSGGYYNEQF,few,TRBV4-3
ASSRGGESYEQY,-,TRBV19
ASSFGSGPVTPVDNEQF,once,TRBV7-2
ASSHSSNTYEQY,-,TRBV4-1
ASSVPRQGRSDTQY,once,TRBV2
ASSFSREDEQY,-,TRBV7-6
ASSIAVTSATDTQY,once,TRBV19
ASSMRGAYNEQF,-,TRBV7-2
ATSHVRGSNEKLF,-,TRBV15
AWSPSGFMNTEAF,-,TRBV30
SVGIGDYNEQF,-,TRBV29-1
ASSQDSLGQRGAF,once,TRBV4-3
AISAIQGNQPQH,-,TRBV10-3
ASSSGSYGYT,once,TRBV27
ASSYGLNTGELF,-,TRBV27
ASGRARLGGEAF,-,TRBV28
ASSQSGLAGGQGETQY,-,TRBV4-3
ASSLEAAGADTQY,-,TRBV5-1
ASSPHRDGVEQY,-,TRBV7-2
ASSQASGLAQETQY,-,TRBV4-1
ASSPRDKAKTEAF,once,TRBV7-9
ASSFGTRGDTQY,-,TRBV27
ASSEAGGTGELF,few,TRBV6-4
VTSGYYNEQF,-,TRBV6-1
ASSLSPWGGLDYNEQF,-,TRBV27
ASSLSGQGVLVNQPQH,-,TRBV27
ASRINRSNQPQH,-,TRBV6-5
AWSVLSAANEKLF,few,TRBV30
ASSLAGTRDNSPLH,-,TRBV5-1
AWSVWRDGRGNEQF,once,TRBV30
SVEGARGPEAF,-,TRBV29-1
ASSWDRGPWV,-,TRBV7-9
ASSAGTSGGYEQY,-,TRBV9
ASSSGLAGDSSTDTQY,-,TRBV7-9
ASSDSPGYNEQF,-,TRBV6-4
ASSPLSSGAF,-,TRBV9
ASGDYSLREQY,once,TRBV5-6
ASSPHDLTGNTEAF,few,TRBV5-1
ASSESLSGRPPLRNYNEQF,-,TRBV10-1
ASSHLLAGGTGELF,few,TRBV4-1
ASSVWWVAGDPTEAF,-,TRBV7-2
ASSLRLAGSYEQY,-,TRBV14
ASSLSFPLDRASETQY,-,TRBV7-2
ASSDSASGGENTGELF,-,TRBV6-4
ASSYSLWGRESYEQY,-,TRBV6-9
ASSEALRGSGSVLSSYNEQF,-,TRBV6-1